These 29 T cell receptor beta chains were sequenced from one sample in a study of T cells after yellow fever vaccination. TCRdb reanalysed the 5' RACE reads using MiXCR and keeps one entry per CDR3 protein. Altogether 600,000 to 750,000 distinct CDR3 sequences are present, 9% to 15% being singletons, with the ten largest covering around 14%. Source: PBMCs, taken on the day of the yellow fever booster vaccination. These receptors originate from a man aged 30-40 years who received the YFV17D yellow fever vaccine.

This clonotype turned up a few times. This sequence joins TRBV5-1 and TRBJ1-5; 7 nucleotides match TRBD1. In germline, CDR1 is SGHRS, CDR2 YFSETQ. This CDR3 is built from 13 residues. J gave up 7 bases and V 7 bases, and 8 bases lay outside the gene matches. The CDR3 spells CASSWDSDQPQHF. The CDR3, as DNA: TGCGCCAGCTCATGGGACAGTGACCAGCCCCAGCATTTT. The full variable domain, its missing parts supplied by reference TRBV5-1 and TRBJ1-5, is KAGVTQTPRYLIKTRGQQVTLSCSPISGHRSVSWYQQTPGQGLQFLFEYFSETQRNKGNFPGRFSGRQFSNSRSEMNVSTLELGDSALYLCASSWDSDQPQHFGDGTRLSIL.

This clonotype has only a few counts. V usage is TRBV5-1 and J usage is TRBJ1-1; D may be TRBD1 (5 bases). Germline CDR1 and CDR2: SGHRS and YFSETQ. The CDR3 loop spans 15 amino acids. V lost 4 bases to trimming and J lost 1 base, with 14 bases between them. DNA for the CDR3: TGCGCCAGCAGCCAAGCCGGGGACTGGAACACTGAAGCTTTCTTT. Translating gives CASSQAGDWNTEAFF. Supplemented by reference TRBV5-1 and TRBJ1-1, the full variable domain reads KAGVTQTPRYLIKTRGQQVTLSCSPISGHRSVSWYQQTPGQGLQFLFEYFSETQRNKGNFPGRFSGRQFSNSRSEMNVSTLELGDSALYLCASSQAGDWNTEAFFGQGTRLTVV.

This clonotype was detected only a few times. V gene TRBV7-2 combines with J gene TRBJ2-1; no clear D gene. The CDR3 length is 15 residues. The germline V and J ends were trimmed by 2 bases and 2 bases, with 10 bases remaining between them. Germline V gene lookup returns CDR1 SGHTA and CDR2 FQGNSA. CDR3: CASSLMTGPYNEQFF. The CDR3 region has the DNA TGTGCCAGCAGCTTAATGACGGGCCCCTACAATGAGCAGTTCTTC.

This clonotype was counted a few times. The chain has TRBV7-2 and TRBJ2-7; no firm D call. Between the trimmed V and J ends, which lost 3 bases and 5 bases, there was a span of 5 bases. The germline V gene has CDR1 SGHTA and CDR2 FQGNSA. The CDR3 has 11 residues. The CDR3 sequence is CASSFRHEQYF. CDR3 nucleotide sequence: TGTGCCAGCAGCTTTCGACACGAGCAGTACTTC. Combining the CDR3 with reference TRBV7-2 and TRBJ2-7 gives the whole variable domain GAGVSQSPSNKVTEKGKDVELRCDPISGHTALYWYRQSLGQGLEFLIYFQGNSAPDKSGLPSDRFSAERTGGSVSTLTIQRTQQEDSAVYLCASSFRHEQYFGPGTRLTVT.

V usage is TRBV6-5 and J usage is TRBJ2-7, with TRBD1 identical over 7 bases. The CDR3 has 16 amino acids. J gave up 5 bases and V 2 bases, and 12 bases lay outside the gene matches. Germline CDR1 is MNHEY and CDR2 is SVGAGI. Here the CDR3 reads CASSYIPDRRLNEQYF. The CDR3 DNA reads as TGTGCCAGCAGTTACATCCCGGACAGGCGGCTTAACGAGCAGTACTTC.

This clonotype has just a few counts. The chain uses TRBV5-1 and TRBJ2-7, with no clear D. V was shortened by 4 bases and J by 0 bases, with 11 bases between the two germline ends. The CDR3 contains 14 residues. From germline, CDR1 is SGHRS and CDR2 YFSETQ. The CDR3 spells CASSEAPSSYEQYF. For the CDR3, the DNA is TGCGCCAGCAGCGAGGCGCCTAGCTCCTACGAGCAGTACTTC.

This chain uses TRBV5-1 with TRBJ2-7; possibly TRBD1 or TRBD2 for D (5 bases each). The ends were cut back, 0 bases at V and 3 bases at J, with 13 bases in the middle. Germline assignment: CDR1 SGHRS and CDR2 YFSETQ. The CDR3 contains 15 residues. CDR3 DNA: TGCGCCAGCAGCTTGGATTACGGGACCCTCTACGAGCAGTACTTC. As protein: CASSLDYGTLYEQYF. The full variable domain, rest sourced from reference TRBV5-1 and TRBJ2-7, is KAGVTQTPRYLIKTRGQQVTLSCSPISGHRSVSWYQQTPGQGLQFLFEYFSETQRNKGNFPGRFSGRQFSNSRSEMNVSTLELGDSALYLCASSLDYGTLYEQYFGPGTRLTVT.

This clonotype was picked up a small number of times. The V gene is TRBV20-1, the J gene TRBJ2-7, with 7 bases identical to TRBD2. Unmatched junction bases numbered 9, after V lost 3 bases and J lost 1 base. This CDR3 has 15 residues. Germline V gene sequence: CDR1 DFQATT, CDR2 SNEGSKA (reference sequence). CDR3 loop: CSASLAGVGSYEQYF. The CDR3 bases are TGCAGTGCTAGCCTCGCGGGAGTAGGATCCTACGAGCAGTACTTC.

This chain uses TRBV7-6 with TRBJ2-1; 10 bases are shared with TRBD2. There are 17 residues in the CDR3. The V segment lost 0 bases and the J segment 7 bases; nucleotides outside the gene matches: 9. Germline loops: CDR1 SGHVS, CDR2 FNYEAQ. CDR3 coding DNA: TGTGCCAGCAGCTTAGCGCACCCAGCGGGAGGGCCGAATGAGCAGTTCTTC. Residues: CASSLAHPAGGPNEQFF.

This clonotype was found many times. This rearrangement joins TRBV5-1 to TRBJ2-6; TRBD1 is a possible D gene (5 bases). V shed 4 bases and J shed 2 bases, with 13 bases lying between them. Germline loops: CDR1 SGHRS, CDR2 YFSETQ. The CDR3 consists of 16 residues. DNA for the CDR3: TGCGCCAGCAGCACCGCAACAGGAGCTGGGGCCAACGTCCTGACTTTC. It specifies CASSTATGAGANVLTF.

This clonotype was observed a handful of times. This sequence joins TRBV20-1 and TRBJ2-7; 7 bases line up with TRBD1. Germline V gene sequence: CDR1 DFQATT, CDR2 SNEGSKA (reference sequence). Trimming at V came to 5 bases and at J to 3 bases, leaving 10 bases not matched to a gene. The CDR3 length is 14 residues. This CDR3 is CSAHREGAGYEQYF. CDR3 sequence (DNA): TGCAGTGCTCACAGAGAGGGGGCGGGCTACGAGCAGTACTTC.

This clonotype was detected a few times. J is TRBJ2-5 and V is TRBV5-1, with a possible D match to TRBD1 (5 bases). The germline CDR1 and CDR2 sequences are SGHRS and YFSETQ. The length of the CDR3 is 13 residues. Trimming shortened V by 2 bases and J by 5 bases, and 10 bases separated the two germline ends. CDR3 residues: CASSLDSIETQYF. DNA of the CDR3: TGCGCCAGCAGCTTAGACAGTATTGAGACCCAGTACTTC.

This clonotype has more than one count but fewer than ten. The gene calls are TRBV7-8 and TRBJ2-5; D unresolved. The CDR3 loop spans 13 amino acids. Trimming cost V 1 base and J 7 bases, with 10 bases left between them. From germline, CDR1 is SGHVS and CDR2 FQNEAQ. Here the CDR3 DNA reads TGTGCCAGCAGCTTAGTAGGTGTGGGGACCCAGTACTTC. Amino acid sequence: CASSLVGVGTQYF.

This clonotype has just a few counts. The chain has TRBV11-2 and TRBJ2-2; the match to TRBD2 covers 15 bases. V was clipped by 4 bases and J by 4 bases; unmatched bases: 10. CDR3 size: 19 residues. Germline-derived CDR1 and CDR2 are SGHAT and FQNNGV. CDR3 DNA: TGTGCCAGCAGCTCACGGACTAGCGGGAGGGCCTGGTTCACCGGGGAGCTGTTTTTT. Translation gives CASSSRTSGRAWFTGELFF.

This clonotype was counted between two and nine times. The chain links TRBV20-1 to TRBJ2-7; the D gene is possibly TRBD2 (6 bases). Trimming removed 0 bases at V and 5 bases at J, with 23 bases between. Germline V gene lookup returns CDR1 DFQATT and CDR2 SNEGSKA (reference sequence). CDR3 length: 17 amino acids. CDR3 protein: CSARDLARPPGTHEQYF. Here the CDR3 DNA reads TGCAGTGCTAGAGATCTAGCGAGACCCCCGGGAACCCACGAGCAGTACTTC.

This clonotype turned up a few times. The chain employs TRBV20-1 and TRBJ2-2; D is ambiguous. Germline V gives CDR1 DFQATT, CDR2 SNEGSKA (reference sequence). V was shortened by 6 bases and J by 0 bases, with 11 bases between the two germline ends. The CDR3 contains 14 residues. The CDR3 DNA reads TGCAGTGCCCCTCTTCGTGCGAACACCGGGGAGCTGTTTTTT. As protein: CSAPLRANTGELFF.

The genes are TRBV7-9 and TRBJ1-4; D may be TRBD1 (5 bases). The CDR3 extends over 14 amino acids. Germline CDR1 SEHNR, CDR2 FQNEAQ (reference sequence). V lost 1 base and J lost 7, with 10 bases in between. The CDR3 here is CASSLVGGSEKLFF. CDR3 DNA sequence: TGTGCCAGCAGCTTAGTCGGGGGTAGTGAAAAACTGTTTTTT. Full variable domain (missing parts from reference TRBV7-9 and TRBJ1-4): DTGVSQNPRHKITKRGQNVTFRCDPISEHNRLYWYRQTLGQGPEFLTYFQNEAQLEKSRLLSDRFSAERPKGSFSTLEIQRTEQGDSAMYLCASSLVGGSEKLFFGSGTQLSVL.

This clonotype has a handful of counts. The rearrangement joins TRBV9 to TRBJ2-1; 9 bases agree with TRBD2. With 4 bases clipped from V and 12 bases from J, the junction kept 17 bases outside the gene matches. Per the germline V gene, CDR1 is SGDLS and CDR2 is YYNGEE. The CDR3 totals 16 residues. The CDR3 sequence: CASSPQGASGMKMQFF. CDR3 nucleotides: TGTGCCAGCAGCCCCCAGGGTGCTAGCGGGATGAAGATGCAGTTCTTC.

A few counts support this clonotype. This chain joins TRBV7-2 and TRBJ2-7, with 14 bases identical to TRBD2. Germline CDR1 and CDR2: SGHTA and FQGNSA. This CDR3 comprises 15 residues. The V gene end was trimmed by 6 bases and the J gene end by 12 bases; junction bases not matched to a gene: 13. The CDR3 here is CASSSQTSGRALRYF. The CDR3 DNA is TGTGCCAGCAGTTCGCAGACTAGCGGGAGGGCCTTGCGGTACTTC.

This clonotype came up a few times. This chain connects TRBV7-2 to TRBJ1-2, with 7 positions matching TRBD1. The germline V gene has CDR1 SGHTA and CDR2 FQGNSA. This CDR3 comprises 15 residues. Germline trimming cut 5 bases from V and 0 bases from J; bases unmatched to any gene: 6. In nucleotides, the CDR3 is TGTGCCAGCAGCGCAAGGACAGGAGCTAACTATGGCTACACCTTC. The encoded protein is CASSARTGANYGYTF.

The chain links TRBV5-1 to TRBJ1-1; a possible D gene is TRBD1 (6 bases). The CDR3 is 13 residues long. V lost 5 bases and J 4 bases, leaving 12 bases between the germline ends. CDR1 and CDR2 from the germline V gene are SGHRS and YFSETQ. As DNA, the CDR3 is TGCGCCAGCAGGGAGGGGGTGAGCACTGAAGCTTTCTTT. It yields the protein CASREGVSTEAFF.

The table lists this clonotype with many counts. The chain employs TRBV28 and TRBJ2-7; a weak D match, TRBD2 (5 bases). The length of the CDR3 is 15 residues. Looked up from germline, CDR1 is MDHEN and CDR2 is SYDVKM. V lost 9 bases and J 2 bases, leaving 20 bases between the germline ends. The CDR3: CASSFWEKDPYEQYF. Written as DNA, the CDR3 is TGTGCCAGTAGCTTCTGGGAGAAAGACCCCTACGAGCAGTACTTC.

This clonotype was detected only a few times. This chain links TRBV6-5 with TRBJ2-7; the match to TRBD2 covers 8 bases. This CDR3 has 13 residues. Germline lookup yields CDR1 MNHEY and CDR2 SVGAGI. Trimming cost V 2 bases and J 7 bases; bases outside gene matches: 4. CDR3 in DNA: TGTGCCAGCAGTTACCGGGGGGGTGGGGAGCAGTACTTC. Protein: CASSYRGGGEQYF.

This clonotype appeared a few times. The J gene is TRBJ1-1, the V gene TRBV14, with D hard to call. V gave up 5 bases and J gave up 2 bases, with 9 bases separating them. CDR3 length: 13 residues. Germline assignment: CDR1 SGHDN and CDR2 FVKESK. The CDR3 region is CASSVQTNTEAFF. CDR3 DNA sequence: TGTGCCAGCAGCGTACAGACCAACACTGAAGCTTTCTTT.

This clonotype turned up a few times. The gene calls are TRBV6-1 and TRBJ2-5; TRBD2 agrees at 9 bases. CDR1 is MNHNS and CDR2 is SASEGT in the germline V gene. The CDR3 sequence is 14 residues long. Unmatched junction bases numbered 5, after V lost 6 bases and J lost 3 bases. CDR3 in amino acids: CASSGLARKETQYF. Written as DNA, the CDR3 is TGTGCCAGCAGCGGACTAGCGCGTAAAGAGACCCAGTACTTC.

The chain employs TRBV5-1 and TRBJ2-1, with 13 bases that match TRBD2. V gave up 4 bases and J gave up 7 bases; unmatched junction bases: 5. The CDR3 is 15 amino acids. In germline, CDR1 is SGHRS, CDR2 YFSETQ. The CDR3 loop reads CASSPLAGGANEQFF. CDR3 in DNA: TGCGCCAGCAGCCCACTAGCGGGAGGGGCTAATGAGCAGTTCTTC.

This clonotype has a count of ten or more. This sequence joins TRBV12-3 or TRBV12-4 and TRBJ2-2; 12 bases map to TRBD2. The CDR3 spans 15 residues. The V segment lost 2 bases and the J segment 7 bases; nucleotides outside the gene matches: 2. The CDR3 DNA reads TGTGCCAGCAGTTTACTAGCGGGAGGGGGCGGGGAGCTGTTTTTT. It encodes CASSLLAGGGGELFF.

This clonotype was counted between two and nine times. The chain is built from TRBV7-2 and TRBJ2-5, with D possibly matching TRBD2 (5 bases). The germline gives CDR1 SGHTA, CDR2 FQGNSA. V gave up 6 bases and J gave up 3 bases, with 14 bases separating them. This CDR3 spans 14 amino acids. DNA of the CDR3: TGTGCCAGCAGTTCCGCGGGTGGGAAAGAGACCCAGTACTTC. This codes for CASSSAGGKETQYF.

The table lists this clonotype with many counts. The chain carries TRBV4-3 and TRBJ2-1, with unresolved D. The CDR3 spans 15 residues. CDR1 and CDR2 (germline): LGHNA, YSLEER. Trimming stripped 1 base from V and 4 bases from J, with 11 bases between. CDR3 residues: CASSQVLGVYNEQFF. The CDR3 coding sequence is TGCGCCAGCAGCCAAGTTCTGGGCGTATACAATGAGCAGTTCTTC.